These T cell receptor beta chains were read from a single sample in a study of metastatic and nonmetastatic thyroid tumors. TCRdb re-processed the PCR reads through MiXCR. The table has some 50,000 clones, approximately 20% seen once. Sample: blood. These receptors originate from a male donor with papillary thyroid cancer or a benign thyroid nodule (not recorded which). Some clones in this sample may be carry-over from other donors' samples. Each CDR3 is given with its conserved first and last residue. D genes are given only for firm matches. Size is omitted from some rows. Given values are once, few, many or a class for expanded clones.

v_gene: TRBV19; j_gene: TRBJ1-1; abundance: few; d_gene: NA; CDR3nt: TGTGCCAGTAGTATAGCTTTCAGGGGAACTGAAGCTTTCTTT; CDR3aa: CASSIAFRGTEAFF
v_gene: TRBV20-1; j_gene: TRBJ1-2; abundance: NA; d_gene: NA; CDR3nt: TGCAGTGCTAGAGATTTCGGGGATCGTGGCTACACCTTC; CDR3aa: CSARDFGDRGYTF
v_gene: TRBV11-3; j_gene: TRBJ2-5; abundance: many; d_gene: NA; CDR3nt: TGTGCCAGCAGCTTACGATCCAGGGCACAAGAGACCCAGTACTTC; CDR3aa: CASSLRSRAQETQYF
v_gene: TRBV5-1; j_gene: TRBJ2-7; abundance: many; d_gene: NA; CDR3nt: TGCGCCAGCAGCTTGGTAGGGGGGGCAGGATACACCTACGAGCAGTACTTC; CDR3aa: CASSLVGGAGYTYEQYF
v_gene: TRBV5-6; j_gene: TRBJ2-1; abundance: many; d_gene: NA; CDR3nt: TGTGCCAGCAGCTTGGCGGTCTTTCGAGATGAGCAGTTCTTC; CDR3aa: CASSLAVFRDEQFF
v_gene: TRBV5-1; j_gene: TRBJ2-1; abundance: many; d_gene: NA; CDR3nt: TGCGCCAGCAGCCCCTGGGACTTAAACAATGAGCAGTTCTTC; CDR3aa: CASSPWDLNNEQFF
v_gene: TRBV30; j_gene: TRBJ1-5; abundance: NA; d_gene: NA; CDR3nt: TGTGCCTGGAGTTGTGTGGTGTCGAGCAATCAGCCCCAGCATTTT; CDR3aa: CAWSCVVSSNQPQHF
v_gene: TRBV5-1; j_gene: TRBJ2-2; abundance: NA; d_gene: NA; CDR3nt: TGCGCCAGCAGCTTGGGGTGGATGGCCGGGGAGCTGTTTTTT; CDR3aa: CASSLGWMAGELFF
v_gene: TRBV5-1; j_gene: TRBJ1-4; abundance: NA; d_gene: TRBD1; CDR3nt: TGCGCCAGCAGCCGAGGACAGGGGACTAATGAAAAACTGTTTTTT; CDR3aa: CASSRGQGTNEKLFF
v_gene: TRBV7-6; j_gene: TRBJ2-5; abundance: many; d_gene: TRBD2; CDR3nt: TGTGCCAGCCTCGAGATAGGCGGGGGGCAAGAGACCCAGTACTTC; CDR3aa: CASLEIGGGQETQYF
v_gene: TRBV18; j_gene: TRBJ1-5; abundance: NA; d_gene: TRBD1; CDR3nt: TGTGCCAGCTCGCGGGACAGGGATCAGCCCCAGCATTTT; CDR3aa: CASSRDRDQPQHF
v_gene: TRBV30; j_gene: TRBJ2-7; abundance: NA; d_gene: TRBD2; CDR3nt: TGTGCCTGGAGTCTCTGGACTAGCGGGAGTAACGAGCAGTACTTC; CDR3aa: CAWSLWTSGSNEQYF
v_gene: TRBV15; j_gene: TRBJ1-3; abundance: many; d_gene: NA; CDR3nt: TGTGCCACCAGCAGAGATCCACCACGTACAGGCCACTCTGGAAACACCATATATTTT; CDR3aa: CATSRDPPRTGHSGNTIYF
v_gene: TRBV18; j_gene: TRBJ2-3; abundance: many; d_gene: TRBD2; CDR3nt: TGTGCCAGCTCACCTTCCCAGCGGGAGTCAGATACGCAGTATTTT; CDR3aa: CASSPSQRESDTQYF
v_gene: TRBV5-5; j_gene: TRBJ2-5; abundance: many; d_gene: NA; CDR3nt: TGTGCCAGCAGCACCATCTACGCAGAGACCCAGTACTTC; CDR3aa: CASSTIYAETQYF
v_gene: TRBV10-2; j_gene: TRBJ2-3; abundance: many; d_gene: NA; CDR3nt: TGCGCCAGCAGTGACAGGGGAGGCCAGGTAGCAGATACGCAGTATTTT; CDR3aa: CASSDRGGQVADTQYF
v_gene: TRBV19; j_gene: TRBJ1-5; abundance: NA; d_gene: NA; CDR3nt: TGTGCCAGTAGTATAATAGGGAGTCAGCCCCAGCATTTT; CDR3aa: CASSIIGSQPQHF
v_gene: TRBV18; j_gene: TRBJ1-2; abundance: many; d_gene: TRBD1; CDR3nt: TGTGCCAGCTCACCGGGTACAGGGGATCCTCCTAACTATGGCTACACCTTC; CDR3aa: CASSPGTGDPPNYGYTF
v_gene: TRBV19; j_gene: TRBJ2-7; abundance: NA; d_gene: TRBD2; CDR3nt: TGTGCCAGTAGTATCGGGACTAGCGTTATCAACGAGCAGTACTTC; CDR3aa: CASSIGTSVINEQYF
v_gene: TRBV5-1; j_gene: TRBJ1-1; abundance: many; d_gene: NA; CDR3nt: TGCGCCAGCAGCCCGGAGGGGAACACTGAAGCTTTCTTT; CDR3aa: CASSPEGNTEAFF